A selection of T cell receptor beta chains follows, all from one sample in a study of OX40 agonist ivuxolimab in advanced cancers. The repertoire was sequenced with immunoSEQ multiplex PCR; TCRdb's copy has only in-frame clones and lacks some. This table holds fewer than 80,000 clones, 85% found once. This specimen was CD4+ or CD8+ T cells sorted from blood, taken in a trial of the OX40 agonist ivuxolimab. These receptors originate from an adult with an advanced solid tumor such as melanoma, head and neck, liver or kidney cancer. CDR3s include the opening cysteine and the closing phenylalanine or tryptophan. D genes are given only for firm matches. The size field is filled for only some rows; it gives once, few, many or a size class.

-	TRBD2	TRBJ2-4	TRBV11-2	CASSGGLAGGGNIQYF	TGTGCCAGCAGCGGAGGACTAGCGGGAGGGGGAAACATTCAGTACTTC
-	-	TRBJ1-3	TRBV18	CASSPPTQSGNTIYF	TGTGCCAGCTCACCACCAACACAATCTGGAAACACCATATATTTT
-	TRBD1	TRBJ1-4	TRBV19	CASSTGQGFATNEKLFF	TGTGCCAGTAGTACGGGACAGGGCTTTGCAACTAATGAAAAACTGTTTTTT
-	TRBD1	TRBJ1-5	TRBV19	CASTATGNSNQPQHF	TGTGCCAGTACCGCGACAGGGAATAGCAATCAGCCCCAGCATTTT
-	-	TRBJ1-1	TRBV18	CASSLTVNTEAFF	TGTGCCAGCTCCCTGACAGTGAACACTGAAGCTTTCTTT
once	TRBD1	TRBJ2-2	TRBV5-1	CASSLPPRTGSNTGELFF	TGCGCCAGCAGCTTACCACCGAGGACAGGGTCGAACACCGGGGAGCTGTTTTTT
-	-	TRBJ1-6	TRBV6-1	CASIRTRGYNSPLHF	TGTGCCAGCATTCGGACAAGAGGCTATAATTCACCCCTCCACTTT
-	-	TRBJ1-2	TRBV9	CASSVPPWAANGYTF	TGTGCCAGCAGCGTACCACCTTGGGCCGCAAATGGCTACACCTTC
-	-	TRBJ2-2	TRBV5-1	CASSLQGEGTGELFF	TGCGCCAGCAGCTTGCAAGGGGAAGGGACCGGGGAGCTGTTTTTT
-	TRBD1	TRBJ1-2	TRBV7-6	CASSFGQGNYGYTF	TGTGCCAGCAGCTTCGGACAGGGGAACTATGGCTACACCTTC
-	-	TRBJ2-7	TRBV6-5	CASSYSGTPGSEQYF	TGTGCCAGCAGTTACTCCGGGACTCCCGGCAGCGAGCAGTACTTC
-	-	TRBJ2-3	TRBV5-6	CASSLDGSTDTQYF	TGTGCCAGCAGCTTGGACGGGAGCACAGATACGCAGTATTTT
few	-	TRBJ2-2	TRBV7-6	CASSFGTSNTGELFF	TGTGCCAGCAGCTTCGGAACCTCGAACACCGGGGAGCTGTTTTTT
-	-	TRBJ2-7	TRBV20-1	CSARLVYEQYF	TGCAGTGCTAGACTGGTTTACGAGCAGTACTTC
-	-	TRBJ1-2	TRBV27	CASSSKGRAYGYTF	TGTGCCAGCAGTTCTAAGGGACGAGCCTATGGCTACACCTTC
-	-	TRBJ2-1	TRBV5-1	CASSLVGVDEQFF	TGCGCCAGCAGCTTGGTCGGGGTCGATGAGCAGTTCTTC
-	-	TRBJ2-5	TRBV7-2	CASSLVLQETQYF	TGTGCCAGCAGCTTAGTACTCCAAGAGACCCAGTACTTC
once	-	TRBJ2-4	TRBV2	CASSPGQGGLHVVIQYF	TGTGCCAGCTCCCCAGGACAGGGAGGGCTTCACGTTGTCATTCAGTACTTC
-	TRBD2	TRBJ2-3	TRBV4-2	CASSQGGTSGGAGDTQYF	TGTGCCAGCAGCCAAGGTGGGACTAGCGGGGGGGCCGGAGATACGCAGTATTTT
-	TRBD1	TRBJ1-2	TRBV7-9	CASTFSGQGIDTF	TGTGCCAGCACCTTCTCGGGACAGGGAATAGACACCTTC
-	TRBD1	TRBJ1-2	TRBV5-4	CASSLGPTGDRNGYTF	TGTGCCAGCAGCTTGGGTCCCACAGGGGATAGAAATGGCTACACCTTC
-	-	TRBJ2-5	TRBV9	CASSAGLLQTQYF	TGTGCCAGCAGCGCGGGACTTTTGCAAACCCAGTACTTC
-	TRBD1	TRBJ1-6	TRBV7-3	CASSLGGTGGSPLHF	TGTGCCAGCAGCTTAGGCGGGACAGGGGGCTCACCCCTCCACTTT
-	TRBD1	TRBJ2-1	TRBV11-2	CASSADRRSYNEQFF	TGTGCCAGCAGCGCGGACAGGCGGTCCTACAATGAGCAGTTCTTC
-	-	TRBJ2-2	TRBV7-9	CASSLNTGELFF	TGTGCCAGCAGCCTGAACACCGGGGAGCTGTTTTTT
-	TRBD1	TRBJ2-1	TRBV6-5	CASSYLGTGSNEQFF	TGTGCCAGCAGTTACTTAGGGACAGGGAGCAATGAGCAGTTCTTC
-	TRBD2	TRBJ2-7	TRBV9	CASSTGLAGNNEQYF	TGTGCCAGCAGCACGGGACTAGCGGGAAACAACGAGCAGTACTTC
-	TRBD1	TRBJ1-5	TRBV5-1	CASSAETGMGQPQHF	TGCGCCAGCAGCGCCGAGACAGGGATGGGACAGCCCCAGCATTTT
few	TRBD1	TRBJ1-2	TRBV10-3	CAISGTGGGYGYTF	TGTGCCATCAGTGGGACAGGGGGCGGCTATGGCTACACCTTC
-	-	TRBJ2-3	TRBV7-3	CASSSDSSSTDTQYF	TGTGCCAGCAGCTCGGACAGCTCTAGCACAGATACGCAGTATTTT
-	TRBD2	TRBJ2-7	TRBV2	CATTSGTPYEQYF	TGTGCCACGACTAGCGGGACCCCCTACGAGCAGTACTTC
-	-	TRBJ1-5	TRBV28	CASSFGTDRPQHF	TGTGCCAGCAGTTTTGGCACAGATCGGCCCCAGCATTTT
once	TRBD2	TRBJ2-6	TRBV30	CARGGHTTGANVLTF	TGTGCTCGGGGGGGGCACACAACTGGGGCCAACGTCCTGACTTTC
-	TRBD1	TRBJ2-5	TRBV11-2	CASSLDRDRGLWETQYF	TGTGCCAGCAGCTTAGATAGGGACAGGGGGCTGTGGGAGACCCAGTACTTC
-	-	TRBJ1-1	TRBV7-9	CASRRDHIIVEAFF	TGTGCCAGCAGGCGGGACCACATCATAGTTGAAGCTTTCTTT
-	-	TRBJ1-6	TRBV18	CASSPGIDSPLHF	TGTGCCAGCTCACCAGGGATAGATTCACCCCTCCACTTT
-	TRBD1	TRBJ1-1	TRBV19	CATSDRPNTEAFF	TGTGCCACCTCGGACAGGCCGAACACTGAAGCTTTCTTT
-	-	TRBJ2-5	TRBV9	CASSVLSGGLSQETQYF	TGTGCCAGCAGCGTTTTATCCGGTGGCCTAAGCCAAGAGACCCAGTACTTC
-	-	TRBJ2-5	TRBV5-1	CASSLGSWDGQYF	TGCGCCAGCAGCTTGGGGTCTTGGGATGGCCAGTACTTC
few	-	TRBJ1-2	TRBV5-1	CASSPPGYGYTF	TGCGCCAGCAGCCCTCCAGGTTATGGCTACACCTTC
-	-	TRBJ1-2	TRBV20-1	CSALGYGYTF	TGCAGTGCCCTAGGGTATGGCTACACCTTC
-	TRBD2	TRBJ2-5	TRBV7-9	CASSLVREGRVGETQYF	TGTGCCAGCAGCTTAGTGCGGGAGGGCCGGGTAGGGGAGACCCAGTACTTC
-	TRBD1	TRBJ1-2	TRBV7-2	CASSHDRGAGYGYTF	TGTGCCAGCAGCCATGACAGGGGCGCGGGCTATGGCTACACCTTC
-	TRBD1	TRBJ1-2	TRBV29-1	CSVESTSPTGDYGYTF	TGCAGCGTTGAATCAACCTCGCCGACAGGGGACTATGGCTACACCTTC
-	TRBD1	TRBJ1-1	TRBV18	CASSATGAVGDTEAFF	TGTGCCAGCTCAGCGACAGGGGCGGTGGGGGACACTGAAGCTTTCTTT
-	-	TRBJ2-1	TRBV5-1	CASSLARNEQFF	TGCGCCAGCAGCTTGGCCAGGAATGAGCAGTTCTTC
-	-	TRBJ1-2	TRBV9	CASGAFPFYGYTF	TGTGCCAGCGGGGCCTTTCCGTTCTATGGCTACACCTTC
-	-	TRBJ2-7	TRBV19	CASKKAGGTLNSYEQYF	TGTGCCAGTAAAAAGGCAGGTGGGACCCTAAACTCCTACGAGCAGTACTTC
-	-	TRBJ1-2	TRBV14	CASSQVRELYGYTF	TGTGCCAGCAGCCAAGTTCGGGAGCTCTATGGCTACACCTTC
few	-	TRBJ1-1	TRBV28	CASSFITNTEAFF	TGTGCCAGCAGTTTCATCACGAACACTGAAGCTTTCTTT
-	-	TRBJ2-3	TRBV7-6	CASSPLNNPDTQYF	TGTGCCAGCAGCCCCCTCAATAATCCAGATACGCAGTATTTT
-	-	TRBJ1-6	TRBV11-2	CASSYQGVGYNSPLHF	TGTGCCAGCAGCTATCAGGGTGTGGGCTATAATTCACCCCTCCACTTT
-	TRBD2	TRBJ2-3	TRBV5-6	CASSLPGLETDTQYF	TGTGCCAGCAGCTTACCGGGACTAGAGACAGATACGCAGTATTTT
-	-	TRBJ1-6	TRBV30	CAWSLMTGSTGSPLHF	TGTGCCTGGAGCCTGATGACCGGGAGTACAGGTTCACCCCTCCACTTT
-	TRBD1	TRBJ1-2	TRBV29-1	CSYRDRAYGYTF	TGCAGCTACCGGGACAGGGCCTATGGCTACACCTTC
-	-	TRBJ1-1	TRBV7-2	CASSSLGNTEAFF	TGTGCCAGCAGCTCCCTGGGGAACACTGAAGCTTTCTTT
-	TRBD2	TRBJ2-3	TRBV5-1	CASSLKRTSGSWADTQYF	TGCGCCAGCAGCCTGAAAAGGACTAGCGGGAGTTGGGCAGATACGCAGTATTTT
once	-	TRBJ2-7	TRBV19	CASSIVPYEQYF	TGTGCCAGTAGTATAGTCCCATACGAGCAGTACTTC
-	-	TRBJ2-7	TRBV7-9	CASSSSRRGEDIYEQYF	TGTGCCAGCAGCTCCAGCCGCAGGGGCGAAGATATCTACGAGCAGTACTTC